The 17 T cell receptor beta chains below all came from one sample that was sequenced in a study of blood T cell repertoires in COVID-19. TCRdb keeps only in-frame clones here, not all; method: immunoSEQ multiplex PCR. The sample has fewer than 110,000 clones, around 90% seen once. The sample consisted of peripheral blood. The receptors originated from a man in his fifties in a cohort sampled during active COVID-19.

J is TRBJ2-7 and V is TRBV4-2; D is uncertain. Germline assignment: CDR1 LGHNA and CDR2 YNFKEQ. This CDR3 spans 14 amino acids. The V end lost 1 base, the J end lost 3 bases, and 10 bases lay between the germline ends. The CDR3 DNA sequence: TGTGCCAGCAGCCAAGGTACAGCAGACTACGAGCAGTACTTC. Residues: CASSQGTADYEQYF.

The chain links TRBV4-3 to TRBJ2-7; 12 nucleotides match TRBD1. From germline, CDR1 is LGHNA and CDR2 YSLEER. This CDR3 has 15 amino acids. The trim removed 3 bases at V and 6 bases at J, leaving 6 bases unmatched. CDR3: CASSHGGQGASEQYF. The CDR3 DNA is TGCGCCAGCAGCCATGGGGGACAGGGGGCGTCCGAGCAGTACTTC.

This chain connects TRBV5-1 to TRBJ1-2; tentatively, D is TRBD1 (6 bases). Germline V gene sequence: CDR1 SGHRS, CDR2 YFSETQ. V lost 0 bases and J lost 5, with 11 bases in between. CDR3 length equals 14 residues. CDR3 nucleotides: TGCGCCAGCAGCTTGGGACAGGAAATATATGGCTACACCTTC. Translation: CASSLGQEIYGYTF.

This chain links TRBV6-5 with TRBJ2-2; TRBD2 matches 11 bases. Germline-derived CDR1 and CDR2 are MNHEY and SVGAGI. The length of the CDR3 is 15 residues. Trimming took 5 bases from V and 4 from J; bases not matched to a gene: 3. Written as DNA, the CDR3 is TGTGCCAGCAGTCTAGCGGGGGGCGGCACCGGGGAGCTGTTTTTT. Translated, it gives CASSLAGGGTGELFF.

The chain is built from TRBV24-1 and TRBJ2-5; 7 nucleotides line up with TRBD1. Germline V gives CDR1 KGHDR, CDR2 SFDVKD. Losses at the gene ends were 4 bases for V and 3 bases for J; bases not matched to a gene: 10. The CDR3 contains 16 residues. This CDR3 reads CATSEMTGTVEETQYF. DNA of the CDR3: TGTGCCACCAGTGAGATGACCGGGACAGTTGAAGAGACCCAGTACTTC.

The chain combines TRBV5-1 with TRBJ1-1, with 9 nucleotides matching TRBD1. This CDR3 region has 16 residues. CDR1 and CDR2 (germline): SGHRS, YFSETQ. V was clipped by 0 bases and J by 3 bases; unmatched bases: 6. This CDR3 is CASSLVGQGWDTEAFF. The DNA for the CDR3 is TGCGCCAGCAGCTTGGTTGGACAGGGGTGGGACACTGAAGCTTTCTTT. Supplemented by reference TRBV5-1 and TRBJ1-1, the full variable domain reads KAGVTQTPRYLIKTRGQQVTLSCSPISGHRSVSWYQQTPGQGLQFLFEYFSETQRNKGNFPGRFSGRQFSNSRSEMNVSTLELGDSALYLCASSLVGQGWDTEAFFGQGTRLTVV.

The chain has TRBV9 and TRBJ2-1; the match to TRBD2 covers 7 bases. CDR1 is SGDLS, CDR2 YYNGEE, per germline. J lost 8 bases, V lost 0 bases, and 11 bases had no gene match. This CDR3 comprises 16 residues. The CDR3 sequence: CASSVGAGIKVHEQFF. CDR3 coding DNA: TGTGCCAGCAGCGTAGGAGCGGGGATCAAGGTCCATGAGCAGTTCTTC.

V usage is TRBV7-8 and J usage is TRBJ1-2, with unresolved D. V dropped 5 bases and J dropped 4 bases, with 11 bases sitting between them. The CDR3 has 13 residues. The germline CDR1 and CDR2 sequences are SGHVS and FQNEAQ. CDR3 amino acids: CASSSRVTYGYTF. The DNA of the CDR3 is TGTGCCAGCAGCAGCCGGGTCACCTATGGCTACACCTTC.

J is TRBJ2-7 and V is TRBV7-9; 10 positions agree with TRBD1. Per germline, CDR1 SEHNR and CDR2 FQNEAQ (reference sequence). CDR3 length: 16 residues. The V gene end was trimmed by 8 bases and the J gene end by 7 bases; junction bases not matched to a gene: 17. The CDR3 sequence is CASGETGGGFVREQYF. In nucleotides, the CDR3 is TGTGCCAGCGGCGAGACAGGGGGCGGTTTTGTGAGGGAGCAGTACTTC.

Only a few counts were recorded for this clone. The rearrangement links TRBV29-1 to TRBJ2-6; the D gene is possibly TRBD1 (6 bases). V was shortened by 6 bases and J by 1 base, with 10 bases between the two germline ends. CDR3 length: 14 residues. CDR1 and CDR2 from the germline V gene are SQVTM and ANQGSEA. CDR3 in DNA: TGCAGCGTGGACAGCCAGTCTGGGGCCAACGTCCTGACTTTC. Protein: CSVDSQSGANVLTF.

For this clone: Other DNA sequences within the sample encode an identical CDR3. The chain couples TRBV24-1 to TRBJ2-1; 8 positions agree with TRBD2. With V trimmed by 4 bases and J by 4 bases, 8 bases remained unmatched. The CDR3 has 16 residues. Per germline, CDR1 KGHDR and CDR2 SFDVKD. The CDR3 DNA follows: TGTGCCACCAGTGACCCCTCGGGGGGGGATTACAATGAGCAGTTCTTC. Translated, it gives CATSDPSGGDYNEQFF.

The chain joins TRBV18 to TRBJ2-7, with TRBD2 identical over 11 bases. The CDR3 has 15 amino acids. CDR1 KGHSH and CDR2 LQKENI come from the germline V gene. The ends lost 3 bases at V and 2 bases at J; junction bases unmatched: 3. The CDR3 DNA follows: TGTGCCAGCTCACCTAGCGGGGGGGCCACCTACGAGCAGTACTTC. It is translated as CASSPSGGATYEQYF.

The chain carries TRBV19 and TRBJ2-1; perhaps TRBD2 as D (7 bases). CDR1 and CDR2 from the germline V gene are LNHDA and SQIVND (reference sequence). Between the trimmed V and J ends, which lost 7 bases and 2 bases, there was a span of 15 bases. The CDR3 totals 15 residues. CDR3 region: CASNQKGGTYNEQFF. The CDR3 nucleotides read TGTGCCAGTAACCAAAAGGGGGGGACCTACAATGAGCAGTTCTTC.

The rearrangement links TRBV7-9 to TRBJ1-2; TRBD1 matches 7 bases. With V trimmed by 5 bases and J by 4 bases, 4 bases remained unmatched. The CDR3 loop spans 13 amino acids. Germline loops: CDR1 SEHNR, CDR2 FQNEAQ (reference sequence). CDR3 nucleotide sequence: TGTGCCAGCAGCCGGGACAGTCCCTATGGCTACACCTTC. It specifies CASSRDSPYGYTF.

The rearrangement uses TRBV9 and TRBJ2-3; TRBD2 agrees at 10 bases. Losses at the gene ends were 3 bases for V and 8 bases for J; bases not matched to a gene: 12. Germline assignment: CDR1 SGDLS and CDR2 YYNGEE. The CDR3 runs 16 residues. In DNA, the CDR3 is TGTGCCAGCAGCGACCCAAGCGGGGGGGGCCCTGGTACGCAGTATTTT. Its protein is CASSDPSGGGPGTQYF.

DNA for the CDR3: TGTGCCAGCAGCCAGTCGCGAGTCGGGGGAGAGACCCAGTACTTC. Residues: CASSQSRVGGETQYF. The chain combines TRBV3-1 (or the pseudogene TRBV3-2) with TRBJ2-5; D is possibly TRBD2 (6 bases). This CDR3 has 15 amino acids. Germline CDR1 LGHDT, CDR2 YNNKEL (reference sequence). The V end lost 3 bases, the J end lost 4 bases, and 15 bases lay between the germline ends.

The chain combines TRBV7-6 with TRBJ2-2, with a tentative D call TRBD1 (5 bases). This CDR3 contains 13 residues. Trimming took off 4 bases at V and 7 bases at J, with 10 bases between the two ends. Germline V gives CDR1 SGHVS, CDR2 FNYEAQ. The CDR3 protein is CASSSQGIGELFF. CDR3 in DNA: TGTGCCAGCAGCTCCCAGGGTATCGGGGAGCTGTTTTTT.